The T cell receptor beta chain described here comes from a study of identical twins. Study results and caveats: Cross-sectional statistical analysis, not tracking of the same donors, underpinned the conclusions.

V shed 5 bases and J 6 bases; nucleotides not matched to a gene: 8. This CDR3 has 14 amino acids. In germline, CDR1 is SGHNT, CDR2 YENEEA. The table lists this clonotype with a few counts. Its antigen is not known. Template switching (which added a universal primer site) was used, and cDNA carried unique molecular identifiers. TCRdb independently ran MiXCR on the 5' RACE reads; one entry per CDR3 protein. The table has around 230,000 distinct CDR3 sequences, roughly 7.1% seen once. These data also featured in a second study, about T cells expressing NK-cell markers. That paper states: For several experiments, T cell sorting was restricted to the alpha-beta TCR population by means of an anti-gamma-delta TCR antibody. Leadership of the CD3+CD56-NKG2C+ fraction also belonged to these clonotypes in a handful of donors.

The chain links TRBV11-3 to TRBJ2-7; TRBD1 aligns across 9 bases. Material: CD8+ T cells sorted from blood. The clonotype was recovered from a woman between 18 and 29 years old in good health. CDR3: CASSPRTGAGEQYF. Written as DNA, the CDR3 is TGTGCCAGCAGCCCACGGACAGGGGCCGGCGAGCAGTACTTC.